Following are 27 T cell receptor beta chains from one sample sequenced in a study of T cells in tuberculosis. Sequencing was performed with immunoSEQ multiplex PCR; in TCRdb, only in-frame clones are kept and a portion is missing. The sample has about 36,000 clones, roughly 92% seen once. What was sequenced was PBMCs. All receptors derive from a donor aged 10-30 years with latent tuberculosis or without tuberculosis infection.

The V and J genes are TRBV30 and TRBJ1-2; 7 nucleotides agree with TRBD1. The CDR3 is made up of 15 amino acids. Trimming removed 1 base from V and 7 bases from J; junction bases left unmatched: 12. Per germline, CDR1 GTSNPN and CDR2 SVGIG (reference sequence). CDR3 DNA sequence: TGTGCCTGGAGTGAAGGGGACAGTCGAAGAGGTGGCTACACCTTC. This sequence encodes CAWSEGDSRRGGYTF.

This chain links TRBV7-9 with TRBJ2-1; no clear D gene. Germline V gives CDR1 SEHNR, CDR2 FQNEAQ (reference sequence). The length of the CDR3 is 13 residues. Trimming took 5 bases from V and 6 from J, leaving 11 bases between them. The CDR3 spells CASSPYSANEQFF. CDR3 DNA: TGTGCCAGCAGCCCCTATAGTGCCAATGAGCAGTTCTTC.

The chain couples TRBV5-1 to TRBJ2-3; possible D gene TRBD2, 6 bases. The V gene's germline CDR1 is SGHRS and CDR2 YFSETQ. V dropped 4 bases and J dropped 0 bases, with 15 bases sitting between them. The CDR3 is 16 amino acids. Here the CDR3 reads CASSQIRGTSTDTQYF. The DNA for the CDR3 is TGCGCCAGCAGCCAGATCCGGGGGACCAGCACAGATACGCAGTATTTT.

The CDR3 DNA reads TGTGCCAGCAGCGTAGTGGAGAGTAGCACTGAAGCTTTCTTT. It yields the protein CASSVVESSTEAFF. The chain links TRBV9 to TRBJ1-1; no definite D call. Germline V gives CDR1 SGDLS, CDR2 YYNGEE. This CDR3 contains 14 residues. The germline V and J ends were trimmed by 0 bases and 4 bases, with 10 bases remaining between them.

The chain has TRBV10-3 and TRBJ1-1, with D possibly being TRBD1 (6 bases). Trimming removed 4 bases at V and 2 bases at J, with 11 bases between. The CDR3 runs to 14 residues. The germline CDR1 and CDR2 sequences are ENHRY and SYGVKD. The DNA for the CDR3 is TGTGCCATCAGTGGGAGGGGGGGAAACACTGAAGCTTTCTTT. This translates into CAISGRGGNTEAFF.

V is TRBV19 and J is TRBJ2-7; 7 nucleotides match TRBD1. The CDR3 is 12 amino acids. The V gene end was trimmed by 4 bases and the J gene end by 3 bases; junction bases not matched to a gene: 0. Germline V gives CDR1 LNHDA, CDR2 SQIVND (reference sequence). CDR3 region: CASSTGGYEQYF. The CDR3 bases are TGTGCCAGTAGTACAGGGGGCTACGAGCAGTACTTC.

The V and J genes are TRBV9 and TRBJ2-7; 7 nucleotides line up with TRBD1. Germline CDR1 and CDR2: SGDLS and YYNGEE. V shed 3 bases, J shed 2 bases, and the junction held 5 bases outside the gene matches. This CDR3 contains 14 residues. The CDR3 loop reads CASSEGAGTYEQYF. The CDR3 DNA reads as TGTGCCAGCAGCGAGGGGGCCGGGACCTACGAGCAGTACTTC.

The rearrangement uses TRBV19 and TRBJ2-7; 13 nucleotides line up with TRBD2. Germline-derived CDR1 and CDR2 are LNHDA and SQIVND (reference sequence). The length of the CDR3 is 15 residues. The ends lost 8 bases at V and 4 bases at J; junction bases unmatched: 8. The CDR3 DNA is TGTGCCAGTTGTCCCGGGACTAGCGGGGAGTACGAGCAGTACTTC. Its translation: CASCPGTSGEYEQYF.

The CDR3 nucleotides read TGTGCCAGCAGCGTAGCTGGAGACGGGTACGAGCAGTACTTC. Amino acid sequence: CASSVAGDGYEQYF. This chain links TRBV9 with TRBJ2-7; D ambiguous. The CDR3 loop spans 14 amino acids. V was trimmed by 0 bases and J by 4 bases, leaving 11 bases between them. The germline V gene encodes CDR1 SGDLS and CDR2 YYNGEE.

The genes are TRBV30 and TRBJ1-1, with 8 bases fitting TRBD1. The CDR3 is made up of 10 amino acids. From germline, CDR1 is GTSNPN and CDR2 SVGIG (reference sequence). The ends lost 6 bases at V and 11 bases at J; junction bases unmatched: 5. The CDR3 bases are TGTGCCTGTATCCAGGGGGCGGCTTTCTTT. Amino acid sequence: CACIQGAAFF.

The rearrangement uses TRBV29-1 and TRBJ1-1; 7 nucleotides align to TRBD1. Germline V gene sequence: CDR1 SQVTM, CDR2 ANQGSEA. The CDR3 consists of 14 residues. J gave up 4 bases and V 5 bases, and 10 bases lay outside the gene matches. The CDR3 bases are TGCAGCGTTATCACCGGGACAGCGGGCACTGAAGCTTTCTTT. Its translation: CSVITGTAGTEAFF.

In this sample, this clone turned up once. The V gene is TRBV30, the J gene TRBJ1-2; D uncertain. The germline V gene encodes CDR1 GTSNPN and CDR2 SVGIG (reference sequence). CDR3 length equals 15 residues. V shed 0 bases and J shed 8 bases, with 19 bases lying between them. The CDR3 bases are TGTGCCTGGAGTGTTTGGGTCGGAAAGACGAGGGGCTACACCTTC. This gives the protein CAWSVWVGKTRGYTF.

The chain employs TRBV10-3 and TRBJ2-2; 7 bases fit TRBD1. Trimming removed 0 bases from V and 0 bases from J; junction bases left unmatched: 4. Germline assignment: CDR1 ENHRY and CDR2 SYGVKD. The CDR3 is made up of 17 amino acids. CDR3 coding DNA: TGTGCCATCAGTGAGTCTCAGGGGGTTACGAACACCGGGGAGCTGTTTTTT. Amino acids: CAISESQGVTNTGELFF.

The chain uses TRBV9 and TRBJ1-1, with D possibly TRBD1 on 6 matching bases. Trimming stripped 4 bases from V and 10 bases from J, with 20 bases between. This CDR3 contains 14 residues. CDR1 and CDR2 from the germline V gene are SGDLS and YYNGEE. The CDR3 reads CASSTTKTGRVAFF. The DNA of the CDR3 is TGTGCCAGCAGCACCACCAAGACAGGACGGGTAGCTTTCTTT.

This chain connects TRBV7-9 to TRBJ1-2, with D possibly being TRBD1 (5 bases). V lost 1 base and J 4 bases, leaving 10 bases between the germline ends. From germline, CDR1 is SEHNR and CDR2 FQNEAQ (reference sequence). The CDR3 has 14 amino acids. CDR3 DNA: TGTGCCAGCAGCTTAGGGGGCATCGGCTATGGCTACACCTTC. It specifies CASSLGGIGYGYTF.

The rearrangement uses TRBV4-1 and TRBJ1-5; D is ambiguous. Germline CDR1 is MGHRA and CDR2 is YSYEKL. The CDR3 totals 17 residues. Trimming shortened V by 0 bases and J by 0 bases, and 12 bases separated the two germline ends. CDR3 in DNA: TGCGCCAGCAGCCAAGAATTCGAGGATTATAGCAATCAGCCCCAGCATTTT. This sequence encodes CASSQEFEDYSNQPQHF.

V is TRBV19 and J is TRBJ1-2; the D gene is possibly TRBD1 (5 bases). The CDR3 extends over 14 amino acids. V lost 1 base and J 8 bases, leaving 14 bases between the germline ends. Germline lookup yields CDR1 LNHDA and CDR2 SQIVND (reference sequence). The chain's CDR3 is CASSIGAGGDGYTF. CDR3 sequence (DNA): TGTGCCAGTAGTATAGGAGCGGGAGGGGACGGCTACACCTTC.

CDR3 coding DNA: TGCGCCAGCAGCTCGACTACCTCCGGGACAGGGTTAGCTAATGAAAAACTGTTTTTT. Translating gives CASSSTTSGTGLANEKLFF. The chain is built from TRBV5-1 and TRBJ1-4; 9 bases align to TRBD1. V lost 3 bases to trimming and J lost 3 bases; unmatched junction nucleotides: 15. Germline V gene data show CDR1 as SGHRS and CDR2 as YFSETQ. The CDR3 sequence is 19 residues long.

This clone is medium-sized in the sample. This chain uses TRBV2 with TRBJ2-2; D perhaps matches TRBD2 (6 bases). Trimming shortened V by 6 bases and J by 2 bases, and 13 bases separated the two germline ends. CDR3 size: 15 residues. The germline CDR1 and CDR2 sequences are SNHLY and FYNNEI. CDR3 residues: CASRDYRVNTGELFF. The DNA for the CDR3 is TGTGCCAGCAGGGACTACCGCGTAAACACCGGGGAGCTGTTTTTT. Together with reference TRBV2 and TRBJ2-2, the CDR3 gives the full variable domain: EPEVTQTPSHQVTQMGQEVILRCVPISNHLYFYWYRQILGQKVEFLVSFYNNEISEKSEIFDDQFSVERPDGSNFTLKIRSTKLEDSAMYFCASRDYRVNTGELFFGEGSRLTVL.

The chain employs TRBV25-1 and TRBJ2-2; D might be TRBD1 (6 bases). Trimming left V 7 bases short and J 7 bases short, with 16 bases between. Germline loops: CDR1 MGHDK, CDR2 SYGVNS. The CDR3 loop spans 14 amino acids. The CDR3, as DNA: TGTGCCAGCACCGGCAGGGGTTGGGTCGGGGAGCTGTTTTTT. Translated: CASTGRGWVGELFF.

The rearrangement joins TRBV30 to TRBJ1-1; D is unresolved. The germline gives CDR1 GTSNPN, CDR2 SVGIG (reference sequence). The ends were cut back, 4 bases at V and 0 bases at J, with 15 bases in the middle. The CDR3 spans 15 residues. The CDR3 protein is CAWTSRLRLNTEAFF. DNA of the CDR3: TGTGCCTGGACTTCACGGTTACGGTTGAACACTGAAGCTTTCTTT.

The rearrangement uses TRBV10-3 and TRBJ1-2; D uncertain. V lost 2 bases to trimming and J lost 1 base, with 17 bases between them. CDR1 ENHRY and CDR2 SYGVKD come from the germline V gene. This CDR3 has 17 amino acids. In DNA form, the CDR3 reads TGTGCCATCAGTGAGCGACTTCCTAGGATCCTTAACTATGGCTACACCTTC. It codes for CAISERLPRILNYGYTF.

This clone has a single count. This chain links TRBV7-3 with TRBJ2-2; D ambiguous. V was pared by 1 base and J by 5 bases, with 5 bases between. Germline CDR1 reads SGHTA; CDR2 reads FQGTGA. The CDR3 consists of 13 residues. The CDR3 loop is CASSLKSTGELFF. The DNA of the CDR3 is TGTGCCAGCAGCTTAAAGAGTACCGGGGAGCTGTTTTTT.

This chain connects TRBV2 to TRBJ2-1; 9 bases line up with TRBD1. The CDR3 is made up of 14 amino acids. Germline values: CDR1 SNHLY, CDR2 FYNNEI. Trimming at V came to 5 bases and at J to 4 bases, leaving 3 bases not matched to a gene. As DNA, the CDR3 is TGTGCCAGCAGTCTGGACAGGGGATACAATGAGCAGTTCTTC. It yields the protein CASSLDRGYNEQFF.

J is TRBJ2-3 and V is TRBV2, with 12 bases identical to TRBD2. The junction had 2 bases not matched to a gene; V was cut back by 8 bases and J by 2 bases. There are 14 residues in the CDR3. CDR1 is SNHLY and CDR2 is FYNNEI in the germline V gene. The CDR3 DNA sequence: TGTGCCAGCCGACTAGCGGGGGACACAGATACGCAGTATTTT. Translation gives CASRLAGDTDTQYF.

This sequence joins TRBV10-3 and TRBJ2-2; D might be TRBD1 (5 bases). Trimming took 7 bases from V and 4 from J, leaving 13 bases between them. Germline CDR1 reads ENHRY; CDR2 reads SYGVKD. This CDR3 spans 14 amino acids. CDR3 residues: CAIKSDSSTGELFF. DNA of the CDR3: TGTGCCATCAAATCCGACAGTAGCACCGGGGAGCTGTTTTTT.

The chain recombines TRBV10-3 with TRBJ1-2; the D is unclear. Trimming stripped 10 bases from V and 1 base from J, with 16 bases between. This CDR3 has 14 residues. Germline CDR1 ENHRY, CDR2 SYGVKD. The CDR3 loop is CATGVTEINYGYTF. CDR3 coding DNA: TGTGCCACCGGCGTGACGGAGATTAACTATGGCTACACCTTC.